Listed below are T cell receptor beta chains from one sample, sequenced in a study of PD-L1 blockade in urothelial cancer. Sequencing used immunoSEQ multiplex PCR; TCRdb keeps in-frame clones, though not all of them. The data contain approximately 24,000 clones, around 85% of them singletons. The specimen comprised PBMCs, sampled around atezolizumab (anti-PD-L1) treatment. These TCRs come from a man aged 50-59 years with urothelial cancer. Each CDR3 is given with its conserved first and last residue. Each record gives: CDR3 DNA, CDR3 protein, clone size, J gene, D gene, V gene, CDR3 length. The D gene is left open where the match is weak. A clone size is listed for some rows: how often the clone was seen (once, few, many), or a class if it is expanded.

CDR3 DNA: TGTGCCAGCAGTCACTCAGGGGGTAACGCCGAGCAGTACTTC
CDR3 protein: CASSHSGGNAEQYF
clone size: -
J gene: TRBJ2-7
D gene: TRBD1
V gene: TRBV6-1
CDR3 length: 14

CDR3 DNA: TGCGCCAGCAGTGAGTCCCTGGCAGGTCATCATACAGATACGCAGTATTTT
CDR3 protein: CASSESLAGHHTDTQYF
clone size: -
J gene: TRBJ2-3
D gene: -
V gene: TRBV10-1
CDR3 length: 17

CDR3 DNA: TGTGCCAGTAGTCTTCACATCGGGAGCTCCTACAATGAGCAGTTCTTC
CDR3 protein: CASSLHIGSSYNEQFF
clone size: -
J gene: TRBJ2-1
D gene: -
V gene: TRBV19
CDR3 length: 16

CDR3 DNA: TGTGCCAGCAGCCAAGATGGAGCGACCTACGAGCAGTACTTC
CDR3 protein: CASSQDGATYEQYF
clone size: -
J gene: TRBJ2-7
D gene: -
V gene: TRBV4-2
CDR3 length: 14

CDR3 DNA: TGTGCCTGGAAGCAGGGGACCATCCAACTTTCTGAAGCTTTCTTT
CDR3 protein: CAWKQGTIQLSEAFF
clone size: -
J gene: TRBJ1-1
D gene: -
V gene: TRBV30
CDR3 length: 15

CDR3 DNA: TGCAGCGTTGTCGGGAGATACTCCTACGAGCAGTACTTC
CDR3 protein: CSVVGRYSYEQYF
clone size: -
J gene: TRBJ2-7
D gene: -
V gene: TRBV29-1
CDR3 length: 13

CDR3 DNA: TGTGCCAGCAGCTTAACCCAGGGGGCGTTTGCTGGCTACACCTTC
CDR3 protein: CASSLTQGAFAGYTF
clone size: -
J gene: TRBJ1-2
D gene: TRBD1
V gene: TRBV7-2
CDR3 length: 15

CDR3 DNA: TGTGCCAGCAGTATCGGACAGCTAAACTATGGCTACACCTTC
CDR3 protein: CASSIGQLNYGYTF
clone size: -
J gene: TRBJ1-2
D gene: -
V gene: TRBV28
CDR3 length: 14

CDR3 DNA: TGTGCCAGCAGCTTTACGGGGGGCGGCAATCAGCCCCAGCATTTT
CDR3 protein: CASSFTGGGNQPQHF
clone size: -
J gene: TRBJ1-5
D gene: -
V gene: TRBV5-4
CDR3 length: 15

CDR3 DNA: TGTGCCAGCAGCAAAAATGGGACTAGCGATTACAACGCCTACGAGCAGTACTTC
CDR3 protein: CASSKNGTSDYNAYEQYF
clone size: -
J gene: TRBJ2-7
D gene: -
V gene: TRBV21-1
CDR3 length: 18

CDR3 DNA: TGTGCCAGTAGTAGCTACGGGGGGCGGAACACTGAAGCTTTCTTT
CDR3 protein: CASSSYGGRNTEAFF
clone size: -
J gene: TRBJ1-1
D gene: -
V gene: TRBV19
CDR3 length: 15

CDR3 DNA: TGTGCCAGCAGCTTGGACCACCCAGGGCCATACAATGAGCAGTTCTTC
CDR3 protein: CASSLDHPGPYNEQFF
clone size: -
J gene: TRBJ2-1
D gene: -
V gene: TRBV5-4
CDR3 length: 16

CDR3 DNA: TGTGCCAGCAGTGCCGATCACCGGACAGCCTATAATTCACCCCTCCACTTT
CDR3 protein: CASSADHRTAYNSPLHF
clone size: -
J gene: TRBJ1-6
D gene: -
V gene: TRBV27
CDR3 length: 17

CDR3 DNA: TGTGCCAGCAGCGTTGGAAGGGGAAACAATGAGCAGTTCTTC
CDR3 protein: CASSVGRGNNEQFF
clone size: -
J gene: TRBJ2-1
D gene: -
V gene: TRBV11-3
CDR3 length: 14

CDR3 DNA: TGTGCCAGCAGTTGGGGACAGGGTGGTAGAAACACCATATATTTT
CDR3 protein: CASSWGQGGRNTIYF
clone size: -
J gene: TRBJ1-3
D gene: TRBD1
V gene: TRBV2
CDR3 length: 15

CDR3 DNA: TGCGCCAGCAGCTCGACAGGAAAGAACACTGAAGCTTTCTTT
CDR3 protein: CASSSTGKNTEAFF
clone size: -
J gene: TRBJ1-1
D gene: -
V gene: TRBV5-1
CDR3 length: 14

CDR3 DNA: TGTGCCAGCAGCAAAGTGCGGCAGTTTAATGAAAAACTGTTTTTT
CDR3 protein: CASSKVRQFNEKLFF
clone size: -
J gene: TRBJ1-4
D gene: -
V gene: TRBV21-1
CDR3 length: 15

CDR3 DNA: TGTGCCAGCAGCTCTGGGGCCGGGGGGGGTCAAGAGACCCAGTACTTC
CDR3 protein: CASSSGAGGGQETQYF
clone size: once
J gene: TRBJ2-5
D gene: TRBD2
V gene: TRBV11-2
CDR3 length: 16

CDR3 DNA: TGTGCCAGCAGCTACCGGACTAGCGGGAGAAACGAGCAGTACTTC
CDR3 protein: CASSYRTSGRNEQYF
clone size: -
J gene: TRBJ2-7
D gene: TRBD2
V gene: TRBV7-9
CDR3 length: 15

CDR3 DNA: TGTGCCAGCAGTCGAAACAGGGGGCCTGAAGCTTTCTTT
CDR3 protein: CASSRNRGPEAFF
clone size: -
J gene: TRBJ1-1
D gene: TRBD1
V gene: TRBV6-1
CDR3 length: 13

CDR3 DNA: TGTGCCAGCAGCCAAGGAGGGCTCAATTCACCCCTCCACTTT
CDR3 protein: CASSQGGLNSPLHF
clone size: -
J gene: TRBJ1-6
D gene: -
V gene: TRBV14
CDR3 length: 14

CDR3 DNA: TGTGCCAGCAGTCGGGAGTTCTATAATTCACCCCTCCACTTT
CDR3 protein: CASSREFYNSPLHF
clone size: -
J gene: TRBJ1-6
D gene: -
V gene: TRBV14
CDR3 length: 14

CDR3 DNA: TGTGCCAGCAGCTTAGGGTCGGGAGGAAAACTGTTTTTT
CDR3 protein: CASSLGSGGKLFF
clone size: -
J gene: TRBJ1-4
D gene: -
V gene: TRBV11-2
CDR3 length: 13

CDR3 DNA: TGTGCCAGCAGCCAGGGACAGTATAGCAATCAGCCCCAGCATTTT
CDR3 protein: CASSQGQYSNQPQHF
clone size: -
J gene: TRBJ1-5
D gene: TRBD1
V gene: TRBV7-6
CDR3 length: 15

CDR3 DNA: TGTGCCAGCAGTTACGGGGACAGGAACACCGGGGAGCTGTTTTTT
CDR3 protein: CASSYGDRNTGELFF
clone size: once
J gene: TRBJ2-2
D gene: TRBD1
V gene: TRBV6-5
CDR3 length: 15

CDR3 DNA: TGTGCCAGCAGCCAAGACACGGCCGATAGACTCTATGGCTACACCTTC
CDR3 protein: CASSQDTADRLYGYTF
clone size: -
J gene: TRBJ1-2
D gene: -
V gene: TRBV4-2
CDR3 length: 16

CDR3 DNA: TGTGCCAACAGTTACCCCTGGGACGGAGCGGGCTATGGCTACACCTTC
CDR3 protein: CANSYPWDGAGYGYTF
clone size: -
J gene: TRBJ1-2
D gene: -
V gene: TRBV6-6
CDR3 length: 16

CDR3 DNA: TGCGCCAGCAGTCCCCCGACCCATCCGGAGACTGGAAACACCATATATTTT
CDR3 protein: CASSPPTHPETGNTIYF
clone size: once
J gene: TRBJ1-3
D gene: -
V gene: TRBV23-1
CDR3 length: 17

CDR3 DNA: TGTGCCAGCAGTCTCAGGGCGGCGAACACTGAAGCTTTCTTT
CDR3 protein: CASSLRAANTEAFF
clone size: -
J gene: TRBJ1-1
D gene: -
V gene: TRBV14
CDR3 length: 14

CDR3 DNA: TGTGCCAGCAGCCAAGTCCCCTTCTATGGCTACACCTTC
CDR3 protein: CASSQVPFYGYTF
clone size: few
J gene: TRBJ1-2
D gene: -
V gene: TRBV14
CDR3 length: 13

CDR3 DNA: TGTGCCAGCACTAAAGCTACAGGGTTCTACGAGCAGTACTTC
CDR3 protein: CASTKATGFYEQYF
clone size: -
J gene: TRBJ2-7
D gene: -
V gene: TRBV6-1
CDR3 length: 14

CDR3 DNA: TGTGCCAGCAGCTCATCCGGGACTCGCTCCTACGAGCAGTACTTC
CDR3 protein: CASSSSGTRSYEQYF
clone size: -
J gene: TRBJ2-7
D gene: -
V gene: TRBV7-6
CDR3 length: 15

CDR3 DNA: TGCGCCAGCAGTGAGTCGACTAGCGGGGGGGCCAAGGTAAATGAGCAGTTCTTC
CDR3 protein: CASSESTSGGAKVNEQFF
clone size: -
J gene: TRBJ2-1
D gene: TRBD2
V gene: TRBV10-2
CDR3 length: 18

CDR3 DNA: TGTGCCAGCAGCTTAGAGGCAGGGGGAGACACAGATACGCAGTATTTT
CDR3 protein: CASSLEAGGDTDTQYF
clone size: -
J gene: TRBJ2-3
D gene: TRBD1
V gene: TRBV11-2
CDR3 length: 16

CDR3 DNA: TGTGCCAGCAGCCATACAGGGGGCGGGGGCTACACCTTC
CDR3 protein: CASSHTGGGGYTF
clone size: -
J gene: TRBJ1-2
D gene: TRBD1
V gene: TRBV5-6
CDR3 length: 13

CDR3 DNA: TGTGCCAGCAGTGGCGACAGGAACACAGATACGCAGTATTTT
CDR3 protein: CASSGDRNTDTQYF
clone size: once
J gene: TRBJ2-3
D gene: -
V gene: TRBV6-4
CDR3 length: 14

CDR3 DNA: TGTGCCAGTGGTACAGGACTAGCGGGAGGTGGTGAGCAGTTCTTC
CDR3 protein: CASGTGLAGGGEQFF
clone size: -
J gene: TRBJ2-1
D gene: TRBD2
V gene: TRBV12-5
CDR3 length: 15

CDR3 DNA: TGCGCCAGCAGCATGGACAGTCCTTACAATGAGCAGTTCTTC
CDR3 protein: CASSMDSPYNEQFF
clone size: -
J gene: TRBJ2-1
D gene: -
V gene: TRBV5-1
CDR3 length: 14

CDR3 DNA: TGTGCCAGCAGCTTGGGGTTTCAGGAGCAGTACTTC
CDR3 protein: CASSLGFQEQYF
clone size: -
J gene: TRBJ2-7
D gene: -
V gene: TRBV5-6
CDR3 length: 12

CDR3 DNA: TGTGCCAGCAGCTTACCTATAATTTACACAGATACGCAGTATTTT
CDR3 protein: CASSLPIIYTDTQYF
clone size: -
J gene: TRBJ2-3
D gene: -
V gene: TRBV7-2
CDR3 length: 15

CDR3 DNA: TGCGCCAGCAGCCATGGGACTAGCGGGAGGCCCTACGAGCAGTACTTC
CDR3 protein: CASSHGTSGRPYEQYF
clone size: -
J gene: TRBJ2-7
D gene: TRBD2
V gene: TRBV4-1
CDR3 length: 16

CDR3 DNA: TGTGCCAGCAGCCGGGGGGGCCTCCAAGAGACCCAGTACTTC
CDR3 protein: CASSRGGLQETQYF
clone size: -
J gene: TRBJ2-5
D gene: TRBD2
V gene: TRBV7-9
CDR3 length: 14

CDR3 DNA: TGTGCCAGCAGCTTAGTAGGACAGAACGAGCAGTACTTC
CDR3 protein: CASSLVGQNEQYF
clone size: -
J gene: TRBJ2-7
D gene: -
V gene: TRBV11-2
CDR3 length: 13

CDR3 DNA: TGCAGCGTTGATCCGGGGTTACGGGGGGCCAACGTCCTGACTTTC
CDR3 protein: CSVDPGLRGANVLTF
clone size: -
J gene: TRBJ2-6
D gene: -
V gene: TRBV29-1
CDR3 length: 15

CDR3 DNA: TGTGCCAGCAGTGGACAGGGGGACACCGGGGAGCTGTTTTTT
CDR3 protein: CASSGQGDTGELFF
clone size: -
J gene: TRBJ2-2
D gene: TRBD1
V gene: TRBV25-1
CDR3 length: 14

CDR3 DNA: TGTGCCACCAGCAGAGAAGATGGGGAGTACAATGAGCAGTTCTTC
CDR3 protein: CATSREDGEYNEQFF
clone size: -
J gene: TRBJ2-1
D gene: -
V gene: TRBV15
CDR3 length: 15

CDR3 DNA: TGTGCCAGCAGTTATCTTACGGGATACGAGCAGTACTTC
CDR3 protein: CASSYLTGYEQYF
clone size: -
J gene: TRBJ2-7
D gene: -
V gene: TRBV6-5
CDR3 length: 13

CDR3 DNA: TGCGCCAGCAGCCAAGTCCCTACTGGGGCCAACGTCCTGACTTTC
CDR3 protein: CASSQVPTGANVLTF
clone size: -
J gene: TRBJ2-6
D gene: -
V gene: TRBV4-1
CDR3 length: 15

CDR3 DNA: TGTGCCAGCAGCGGACCCGGGACTAGCCGGTACTTC
CDR3 protein: CASSGPGTSRYF
clone size: few
J gene: TRBJ2-5
D gene: TRBD2
V gene: TRBV9
CDR3 length: 12

CDR3 DNA: TGTGCCAGCAGCCGGGACTCAACGCAAGAGACCCAGTACTTC
CDR3 protein: CASSRDSTQETQYF
clone size: -
J gene: TRBJ2-5
D gene: -
V gene: TRBV11-3
CDR3 length: 14

CDR3 DNA: TGTGCCAGCTCATCGTACAGGAGCTCCTACGAGCAGTACTTC
CDR3 protein: CASSSYRSSYEQYF
clone size: -
J gene: TRBJ2-7
D gene: -
V gene: TRBV18
CDR3 length: 14

CDR3 DNA: TGTGCCAGCAGCGTTCCATCAGGGGGCGCAAACGGGGAGCTGTTTTTT
CDR3 protein: CASSVPSGGANGELFF
clone size: -
J gene: TRBJ2-2
D gene: TRBD1
V gene: TRBV9
CDR3 length: 16

CDR3 DNA: TGTGCCAGCAGTTACTTGCAGGGGCAGTACTTC
CDR3 protein: CASSYLQGQYF
clone size: -
J gene: TRBJ2-7
D gene: -
V gene: TRBV6-5
CDR3 length: 11

CDR3 DNA: TGTGCCAGCAGCTCCAGGTCGGCAGCCAACTATGGCTACACCTTC
CDR3 protein: CASSSRSAANYGYTF
clone size: once
J gene: TRBJ1-2
D gene: -
V gene: TRBV5-6
CDR3 length: 15

CDR3 DNA: TGTGCCAGTGGGGGATGGACTAGCGGGAGACGGAATGAGCAGTTCTTC
CDR3 protein: CASGGWTSGRRNEQFF
clone size: -
J gene: TRBJ2-1
D gene: TRBD2
V gene: TRBV19
CDR3 length: 16

CDR3 DNA: TGTGCCAGCAGATCGACACAGGGGTACTATGGCTACACCTTC
CDR3 protein: CASRSTQGYYGYTF
clone size: -
J gene: TRBJ1-2
D gene: TRBD1
V gene: TRBV28
CDR3 length: 14